This TCR beta chain was documented in a study of T cell repertoires in cytomegalovirus infection. About the research overall: The public TCR beta signatures pointed to both CMV infection and matching HLA type.

One entry per CDR3 protein results from TCRdb running MiXCR on the reads. Altogether about 200,000 distinct CDR3 sequences are present, 8% to 10% being singletons, with the ten largest covering roughly 5.1%. Findings of the study overall: HLA-C-restricted CMV clonotypes gave the most frequent clonotype in two of eight donors. Of the TCR beta families, the public ones yielded a cumulative frequency that identified carriers of CMV plus the relevant HLA.

V lost 0 bases and J lost 3; bases outside the gene matches: 3. The CDR3 loop spans 15 amino acids. Germline loops: CDR1 SGHTA, CDR2 FQGNSA. This clonotype was counted many times. Antigen unknown. The J gene is TRBJ2-7, the V gene TRBV7-2; 9 bases align to TRBD1. Input material: PBMCs. The sequence was collected from a human donor in good health (CMV status not recorded). Some clones in this sample may be carry-over from other donors' samples. The CDR3 DNA reads as TGTGCCAGCAGCTTAGCTCCGGGACAGGGCTACGAGCAGTACTTC. It codes for CASSLAPGQGYEQYF.